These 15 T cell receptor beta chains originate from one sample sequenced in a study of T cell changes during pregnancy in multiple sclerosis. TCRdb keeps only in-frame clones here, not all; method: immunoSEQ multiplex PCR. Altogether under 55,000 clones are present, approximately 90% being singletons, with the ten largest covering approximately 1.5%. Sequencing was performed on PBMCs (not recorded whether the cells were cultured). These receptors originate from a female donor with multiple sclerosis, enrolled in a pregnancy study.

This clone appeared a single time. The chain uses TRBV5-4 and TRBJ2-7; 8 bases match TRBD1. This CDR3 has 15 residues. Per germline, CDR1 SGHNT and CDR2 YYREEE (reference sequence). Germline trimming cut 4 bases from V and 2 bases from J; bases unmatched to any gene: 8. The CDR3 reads CASSLEGQGPYEQYF. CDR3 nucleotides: TGTGCCAGCAGCCTCGAAGGACAGGGTCCCTACGAGCAGTACTTC.

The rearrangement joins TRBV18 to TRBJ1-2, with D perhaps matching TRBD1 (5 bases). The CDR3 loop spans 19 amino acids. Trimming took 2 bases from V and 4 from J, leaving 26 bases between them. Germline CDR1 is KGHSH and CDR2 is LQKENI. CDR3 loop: CASSPGFIKGAPRGYGYTF. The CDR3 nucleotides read TGTGCCAGCTCACCAGGTTTTATTAAAGGGGCACCGAGGGGCTATGGCTACACCTTC.

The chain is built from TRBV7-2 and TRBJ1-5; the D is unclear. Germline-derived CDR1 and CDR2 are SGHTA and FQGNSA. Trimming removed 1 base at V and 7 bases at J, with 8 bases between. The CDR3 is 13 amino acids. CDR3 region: CASSLGGWQPQHF. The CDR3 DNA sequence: TGTGCCAGCAGCTTAGGAGGGTGGCAGCCCCAGCATTTT.

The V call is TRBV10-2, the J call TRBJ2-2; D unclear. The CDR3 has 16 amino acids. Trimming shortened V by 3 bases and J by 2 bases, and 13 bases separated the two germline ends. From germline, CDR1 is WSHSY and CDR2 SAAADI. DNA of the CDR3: TGCGCCAGCAGTGATCTTGTGGGTTCCAACACCGGGGAGCTGTTTTTT. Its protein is CASSDLVGSNTGELFF.

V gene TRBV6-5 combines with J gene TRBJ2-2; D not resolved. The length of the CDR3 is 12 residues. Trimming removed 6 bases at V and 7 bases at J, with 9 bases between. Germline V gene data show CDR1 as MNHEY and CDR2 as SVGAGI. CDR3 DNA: TGTGCCAGCAGCCCAGCTCTCGGGGAGCTGTTTTTT. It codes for CASSPALGELFF.

CDR3 protein: CASSFTIGDRGGNEQFF. The CDR3 nucleotides read TGTGCCAGCAGTTTTACTATTGGGGACAGGGGAGGCAATGAGCAGTTCTTC. The V gene is TRBV7-2, the J gene TRBJ2-1; 10 bases align to TRBD1. The CDR3 length is 17 residues. Germline-derived CDR1 and CDR2 are SGHTA and FQGNSA. The V segment lost 6 bases and the J segment 6 bases; nucleotides outside the gene matches: 14.

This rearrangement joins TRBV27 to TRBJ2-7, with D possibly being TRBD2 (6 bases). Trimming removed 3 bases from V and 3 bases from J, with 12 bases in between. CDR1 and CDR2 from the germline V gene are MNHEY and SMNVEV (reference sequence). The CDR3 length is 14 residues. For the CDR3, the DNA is TGTGCCAGCAGTTTGTGGAGCGGGTACTACGAGCAGTACTTC. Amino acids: CASSLWSGYYEQYF.

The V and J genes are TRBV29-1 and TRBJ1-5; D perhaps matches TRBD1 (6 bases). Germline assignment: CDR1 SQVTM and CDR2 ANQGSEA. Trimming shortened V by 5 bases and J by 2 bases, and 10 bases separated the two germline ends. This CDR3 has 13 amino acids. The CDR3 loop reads CSVQGYRNQPQHF. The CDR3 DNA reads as TGCAGCGTTCAGGGGTATCGCAATCAGCCCCAGCATTTT.

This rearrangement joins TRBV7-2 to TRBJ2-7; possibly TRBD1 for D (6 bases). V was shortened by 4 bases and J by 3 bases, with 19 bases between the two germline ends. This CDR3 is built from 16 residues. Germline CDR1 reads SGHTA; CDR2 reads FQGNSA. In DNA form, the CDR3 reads TGTGCCAGCAGCTCAATGGGGGCTCTTCTGGGCTACGAGCAGTACTTC. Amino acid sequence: CASSSMGALLGYEQYF.

The CDR3 loop is CASSAGLAGWNEQFF. The CDR3 nucleotides read TGTGCCAGCAGCGCGGGACTAGCGGGCTGGAATGAGCAGTTCTTC. This rearrangement joins TRBV7-9 to TRBJ2-1, with 12 bases identical to TRBD2. The germline V gene has CDR1 SEHNR and CDR2 FQNEAQ (reference sequence). V was clipped by 5 bases and J by 7 bases; unmatched bases: 6. The CDR3 sequence is 15 residues long.

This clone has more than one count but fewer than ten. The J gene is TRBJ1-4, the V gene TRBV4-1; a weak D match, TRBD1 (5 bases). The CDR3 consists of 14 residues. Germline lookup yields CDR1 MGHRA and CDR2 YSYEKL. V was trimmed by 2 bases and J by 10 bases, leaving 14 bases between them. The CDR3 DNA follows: TGCGCCAGCAGCCAACCCAGGGTAGGGCGAAAACTGTTTTTT. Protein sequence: CASSQPRVGRKLFF.

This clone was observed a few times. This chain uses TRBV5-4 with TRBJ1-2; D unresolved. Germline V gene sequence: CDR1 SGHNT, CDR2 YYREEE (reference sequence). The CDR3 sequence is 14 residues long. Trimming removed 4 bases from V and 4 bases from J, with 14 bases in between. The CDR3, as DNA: TGTGCCAGCAGCCCGTGGGGAGGCCTCTATGGCTACACCTTC. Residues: CASSPWGGLYGYTF.

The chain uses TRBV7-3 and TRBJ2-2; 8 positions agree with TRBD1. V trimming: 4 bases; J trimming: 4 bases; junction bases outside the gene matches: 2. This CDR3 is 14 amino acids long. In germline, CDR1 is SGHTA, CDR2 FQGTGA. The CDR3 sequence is CASSWQGATGELFF. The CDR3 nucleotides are TGTGCCAGCAGCTGGCAGGGGGCCACCGGGGAGCTGTTTTTT. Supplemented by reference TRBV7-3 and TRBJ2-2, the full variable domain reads GAGVSQTPSNKVTEKGKYVELRCDPISGHTALYWYRQSLGQGPEFLIYFQGTGAADDSGLPNDRFFAVRPEGSVSTLKIQRTERGDSAVYLCASSWQGATGELFFGEGSRLTVL.

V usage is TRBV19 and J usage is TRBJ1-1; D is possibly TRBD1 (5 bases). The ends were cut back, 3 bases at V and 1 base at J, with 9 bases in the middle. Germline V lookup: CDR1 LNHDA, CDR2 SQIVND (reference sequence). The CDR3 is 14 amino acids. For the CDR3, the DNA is TGTGCCAGTAGTATCTTCGGGGCGAACACTGAAGCTTTCTTT. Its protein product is CASSIFGANTEAFF.

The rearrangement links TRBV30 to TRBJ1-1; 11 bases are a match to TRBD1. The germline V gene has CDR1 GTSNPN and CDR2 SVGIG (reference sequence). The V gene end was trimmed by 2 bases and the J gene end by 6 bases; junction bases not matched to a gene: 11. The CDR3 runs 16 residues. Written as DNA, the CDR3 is TGTGCCTGGAGTAGTTTAGGGACAGGGGGTTTCGCTGAAGCTTTCTTT. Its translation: CAWSSLGTGGFAEAFF.